A selection of T cell receptor beta chains follows, all from one sample in a study of T cell changes during pregnancy in multiple sclerosis. Repertoires were generated with immunoSEQ multiplex PCR, while TCRdb's copy carries only in-frame clones and drops some. The table shows some 48,000 clones, with 75% to 90% occurring only once. Sequencing was performed on CD8+ T cells from peripheral blood mononuclear cells, taken in the second trimester of pregnancy. Source of these receptors: a female donor with multiple sclerosis, enrolled in a pregnancy study. CDR3s include the opening cysteine and the closing phenylalanine or tryptophan. The D gene is left open where the match is weak. Clone sizes are given selectively: once, few, many, or a class where the clone is expanded.

CDR3 protein: CASSFPGTEIRNYGYTF
CDR3 DNA: TGTGCCAGCAGCTTCCCCGGGACAGAAATTCGGAACTATGGCTACACCTTC
clone size: -
J gene: TRBJ1-2
V gene: TRBV5-6
D gene: TRBD1

CDR3 protein: CASSSRDGWDEQYF
CDR3 DNA: TGTGCCAGCAGTTCTCGAGACGGGTGGGACGAGCAGTACTTC
clone size: -
J gene: TRBJ2-7
V gene: TRBV13
D gene: -

CDR3 protein: CASSYSSGLNQPQHF
CDR3 DNA: TGTGCCAGCAGTTACTCGTCAGGCCTCAATCAGCCCCAGCATTTT
clone size: -
J gene: TRBJ1-5
V gene: TRBV6-5
D gene: -

CDR3 protein: CASSLEGQGNQPQHF
CDR3 DNA: TGTGCCAGCAGCTTAGAGGGACAGGGCAATCAGCCCCAGCATTTT
clone size: -
J gene: TRBJ1-5
V gene: TRBV4-2
D gene: TRBD1

CDR3 protein: CASSKFGATNEKLFF
CDR3 DNA: TGTGCCAGCAGTAAATTCGGGGCAACTAATGAAAAACTGTTTTTT
clone size: -
J gene: TRBJ1-4
V gene: TRBV6-1
D gene: -

CDR3 protein: CASSTDRGRLGYTF
CDR3 DNA: TGTGCCAGCAGTACCGACAGGGGGCGTCTTGGCTACACCTTC
clone size: -
J gene: TRBJ1-2
V gene: TRBV27
D gene: TRBD1

CDR3 protein: CASSELQGMNTEAFF
CDR3 DNA: TGTGCCAGCAGTGAGTTACAGGGAATGAACACTGAAGCTTTCTTT
clone size: -
J gene: TRBJ1-1
V gene: TRBV25-1
D gene: -

CDR3 protein: CASSLVASSYNEQFF
CDR3 DNA: TGTGCCAGCAGCTTAGTGGCTTCGTCCTACAATGAGCAGTTCTTC
clone size: -
J gene: TRBJ2-1
V gene: TRBV11-3
D gene: -

CDR3 protein: CASSVEGSGANVLTF
CDR3 DNA: TGTGCCAGCAGTGTGGAGGGGTCTGGGGCCAACGTCCTGACTTTC
clone size: few
J gene: TRBJ2-6
V gene: TRBV6-1
D gene: -

CDR3 protein: CASSLGSGTRRYF
CDR3 DNA: TGTGCCAGCAGTTTAGGGTCGGGGACTCGCAGGTACTTC
clone size: -
J gene: TRBJ2-5
V gene: TRBV27
D gene: -

CDR3 protein: CSVVRGDRAYNEQFF
CDR3 DNA: TGCAGCGTTGTTAGGGGGGACAGGGCCTACAATGAGCAGTTCTTC
clone size: once
J gene: TRBJ2-1
V gene: TRBV29-1
D gene: TRBD1

CDR3 protein: CASSRRDRESGYTF
CDR3 DNA: TGCGCCAGCAGCCGCCGGGACAGGGAATCTGGCTACACCTTC
clone size: -
J gene: TRBJ1-2
V gene: TRBV5-1
D gene: TRBD1

CDR3 protein: CASSYMDRDNYGYTF
CDR3 DNA: TGTGCCAGCAGTTACATGGACAGGGATAACTATGGCTACACCTTC
clone size: -
J gene: TRBJ1-2
V gene: TRBV6-5
D gene: TRBD1

CDR3 protein: CASSHTSGDTGELFF
CDR3 DNA: TGTGCCAGCAGCCACACTAGCGGAGACACCGGGGAGCTGTTTTTT
clone size: many
J gene: TRBJ2-2
V gene: TRBV6-4
D gene: TRBD2

CDR3 protein: CASSSDRGQPEQYF
CDR3 DNA: TGTGCCAGCAGCTCGGACAGGGGACAGCCCGAGCAGTACTTC
clone size: -
J gene: TRBJ2-7
V gene: TRBV7-9
D gene: TRBD1

CDR3 protein: CASSLPGKDRGQIGANVLTF
CDR3 DNA: TGCGCCAGCAGCTTGCCGGGAAAAGACAGGGGGCAAATTGGGGCCAACGTCCTGACTTTC
clone size: -
J gene: TRBJ2-6
V gene: TRBV5-1
D gene: TRBD1

CDR3 protein: CASSSTGSNQPQHF
CDR3 DNA: TGTGCCAGCAGTTCTACAGGGTCTAATCAGCCCCAGCATTTT
clone size: -
J gene: TRBJ1-5
V gene: TRBV9
D gene: -

CDR3 protein: CASRDPGLASYEQYF
CDR3 DNA: TGTGCCAGCAGGGACCCGGGACTGGCCTCCTACGAGCAGTACTTC
clone size: -
J gene: TRBJ2-7
V gene: TRBV6-5
D gene: -

CDR3 protein: CASSGRDRGLGNQPQHF
CDR3 DNA: TGTGCCAGCAGTGGACGCGACAGGGGGCTCGGCAATCAGCCCCAGCATTTT
clone size: -
J gene: TRBJ1-5
V gene: TRBV2
D gene: TRBD1

CDR3 protein: CASRIRLVGTDTQYF
CDR3 DNA: TGTGCCAGCAGAATTAGGCTAGTCGGCACAGATACGCAGTATTTT
clone size: -
J gene: TRBJ2-3
V gene: TRBV5-8
D gene: -

CDR3 protein: CASSQQDNTEAFF
CDR3 DNA: TGTGCCAGCTCACAACAGGACAACACTGAAGCTTTCTTT
clone size: -
J gene: TRBJ1-1
V gene: TRBV19
D gene: -

CDR3 protein: CASSLYETLNSPLHF
CDR3 DNA: TGTGCCAGCAGCTTATATGAGACATTGAATTCACCCCTCCACTTT
clone size: -
J gene: TRBJ1-6
V gene: TRBV7-8
D gene: -

CDR3 protein: CASSEQGGTGELFF
CDR3 DNA: TGTGCCAGCAGTGAACAGGGAGGTACCGGGGAGCTGTTTTTT
clone size: -
J gene: TRBJ2-2
V gene: TRBV2
D gene: -

CDR3 protein: CASSVSGYNEQFF
CDR3 DNA: TGTGCCAGCAGCGTGTCAGGGTACAATGAGCAGTTCTTC
clone size: -
J gene: TRBJ2-1
V gene: TRBV9
D gene: -

CDR3 protein: CASSLVQNTGELFF
CDR3 DNA: TGTGCCAGCAGCTTGGTTCAGAACACCGGGGAGCTGTTTTTT
clone size: -
J gene: TRBJ2-2
V gene: TRBV5-6
D gene: -

CDR3 protein: CASSQDGRGSTNEKLFF
CDR3 DNA: TGCGCCAGCAGCCAAGATGGGAGGGGGTCAACTAATGAAAAACTGTTTTTT
clone size: -
J gene: TRBJ1-4
V gene: TRBV4-1
D gene: -

CDR3 protein: CASSYSTDYGYTF
CDR3 DNA: TGTGCCAGCAGTTACTCGACAGACTATGGCTACACCTTC
clone size: -
J gene: TRBJ1-2
V gene: TRBV6-5
D gene: -

CDR3 protein: CASSVQGGGSTDTQYF
CDR3 DNA: TGTGCCAGCAGCGTACAGGGCGGGGGGAGCACAGATACGCAGTATTTT
clone size: -
J gene: TRBJ2-3
V gene: TRBV9
D gene: TRBD2

CDR3 protein: CASSPKAGSTYEQYF
CDR3 DNA: TGTGCCAGCAGTCCAAAGGCGGGGTCGACCTACGAGCAGTACTTC
clone size: -
J gene: TRBJ2-7
V gene: TRBV7-9
D gene: -

CDR3 protein: CASSESSGANVLTF
CDR3 DNA: TGTGCCAGCAGCGAGAGCTCTGGGGCCAACGTCCTGACTTTC
clone size: -
J gene: TRBJ2-6
V gene: TRBV6-5
D gene: -

CDR3 protein: CASCSTGTGGFSGANVLTF
CDR3 DNA: TGTGCCAGCTGTTCCACCGGGACAGGGGGCTTCTCTGGGGCCAACGTCCTGACTTTC
clone size: once
J gene: TRBJ2-6
V gene: TRBV7-9
D gene: TRBD1

CDR3 protein: CASRIGGQAYEQYF
CDR3 DNA: TGTGCCAGCAGGATCGGGGGACAGGCCTACGAGCAGTACTTC
clone size: once
J gene: TRBJ2-7
V gene: TRBV27
D gene: TRBD1

CDR3 protein: CASSARELFF
CDR3 DNA: TGTGCCAGTAGTGCGAGGGAGCTGTTTTTT
clone size: -
J gene: TRBJ2-2
V gene: TRBV19
D gene: -